The subject of this entry is one T cell receptor beta chain. It has no known antigen specificity. Base qualities are missing; no much larger clone stands one base away. CDR1 and CDR2 were assigned from the germline V gene (reference sequence) as MNHEY and SMNVEV. Trimming leaves V shorter by 5 bases and J shorter by 7 bases, with the junction holding 7 bases beyond the gene matches. Inclusive of the bounding cysteine and phenylalanine, the CDR3 is 14 residues long. The read is trimmed to its CDR3 DNA, 42 bases read in frame from base 1. In Seattle, one collaborating source enrolled patients while the infection was active and tracked those patients longitudinally over the course of disease. The collaborating institutions used their own protocols to collect whole blood in K2EDTA tubes. Collaborator samples were shipped for TCRbeta analysis as frozen whole blood, isolated PBMCs, or DNA extracted from either sample type.

This record comes from a study of blood T cell repertoires in COVID-19 (dated by TCRdb to 2020 to 2022). Looking at the study overall: The collaborator samples originated in the United States, Italy and Spain and spanned the acute and convalescent phases of COVID-19. The prospective study material was composed of cDNA or gDNA derived from T cells, B-cell-depleted T cells, or PBMCs. The dataset comprised deeply sampled blood TCRbeta repertoires from subjects exposed to, actively infected with, or recovered from COVID-19. The repertoires were released in a freely available public database intended as a resource for research on the immune response to SARS-CoV-2. Samples came from the ongoing ImmuneRACE study (first 160 participants) plus 1,254 subjects from 6 global collaborators. Nearly every sample came with metadata listing a de-identified subject ID, COVID-19 status, age in years and sex. HLA class I and class II types, where available, came from metadata supplied by the sample provider rather than from assay-based typing.

What the study reported, not specific to this receptor: How much clinical and demographic metadata was included differed by source and by participant, and the metadata was provided uncurated.

The immunoSEQ Assay, a bias-controlled multiplex PCR, was used to amplify TCRbeta CDR3 regions from genomic DNA. On the authors' methods: The number of nucleated cells in each sample was estimated by amplification of reference gene primers within the assay. Sequence reads were collapsed and filtered to measure the absolute abundance of every unique TCRbeta CDR3 rearrangement. Productive Simpson clonality was computed per sample as the square root of Simpson's diversity index over productive rearrangements. TCRdb holds this immuneACCESS table with in-frame rearrangements only. Some clones are missing; in checked studies, unresolved V genes explain under half, and the rest has no known cause. V and J calls and clone size follow that table, whereas D and trimming were derived from the DNA. The sample contains about 210,000 clones, around four fifths of them found a single time. 0.95% of the sample rests with the top ten.

The TCR sequence derives from a man in his sixties with COVID-19, enrolled during active disease. The material sequenced was peripheral blood. The chain is made from TRBV27 and TRBJ1-2, with 10 bases in between that match TRBD1. The encoded CDR3 is CASSTGTGVFGYTF. The nucleotides read TGTGCCAGCAGTACCGGGACAGGGGTCTTTGGCTACACCTTC.